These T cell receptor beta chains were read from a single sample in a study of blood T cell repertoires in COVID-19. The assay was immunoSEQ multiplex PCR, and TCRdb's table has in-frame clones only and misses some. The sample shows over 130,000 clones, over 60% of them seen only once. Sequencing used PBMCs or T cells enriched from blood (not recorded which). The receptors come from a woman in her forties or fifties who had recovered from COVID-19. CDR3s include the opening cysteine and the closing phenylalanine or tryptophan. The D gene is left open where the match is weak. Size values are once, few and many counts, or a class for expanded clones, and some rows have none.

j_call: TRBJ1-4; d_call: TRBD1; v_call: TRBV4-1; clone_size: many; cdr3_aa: CASSTRGPDPNEKLFF
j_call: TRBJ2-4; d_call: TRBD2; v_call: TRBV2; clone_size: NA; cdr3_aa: CASRETSGRWGAKNIQYF
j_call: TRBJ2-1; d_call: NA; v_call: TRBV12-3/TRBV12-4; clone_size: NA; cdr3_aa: CASSPHPDNEQFF
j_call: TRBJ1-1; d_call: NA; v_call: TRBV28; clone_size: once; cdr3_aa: CASSWALNTEAFF
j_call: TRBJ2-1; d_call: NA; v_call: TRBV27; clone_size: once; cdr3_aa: CASSSPAGPSYNEQFF
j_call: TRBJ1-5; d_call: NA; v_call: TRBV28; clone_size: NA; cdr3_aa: CASSSVSNQPQHF
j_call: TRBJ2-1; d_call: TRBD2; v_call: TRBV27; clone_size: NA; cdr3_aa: CASSSGGRSYNEQFF
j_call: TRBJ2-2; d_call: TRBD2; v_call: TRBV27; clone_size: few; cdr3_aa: CASSFSAGGTGELFF
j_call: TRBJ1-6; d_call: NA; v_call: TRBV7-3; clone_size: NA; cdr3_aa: CASSLTGPNSPLHF
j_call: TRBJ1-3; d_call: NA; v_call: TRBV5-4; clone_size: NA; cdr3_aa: CASSLDPGIGNTIYF
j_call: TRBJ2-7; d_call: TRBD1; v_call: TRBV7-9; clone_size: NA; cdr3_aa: CASSSGTGTYEQYF
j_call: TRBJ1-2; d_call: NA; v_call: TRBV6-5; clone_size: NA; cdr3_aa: CASRTGIGGYTF
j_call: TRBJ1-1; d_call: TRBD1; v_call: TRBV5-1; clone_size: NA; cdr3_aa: CASSLEQGYGEAFF
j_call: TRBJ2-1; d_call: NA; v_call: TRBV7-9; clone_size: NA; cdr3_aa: CASSLALEGFF
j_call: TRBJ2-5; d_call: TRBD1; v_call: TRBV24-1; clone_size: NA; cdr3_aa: CATSDRDRETQYF
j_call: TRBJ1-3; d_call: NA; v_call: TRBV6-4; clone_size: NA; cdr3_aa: CASSHSWGKYRTSSNF
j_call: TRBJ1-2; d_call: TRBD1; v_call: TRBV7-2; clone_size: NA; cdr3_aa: CASSVDRGHSPNYGYTF
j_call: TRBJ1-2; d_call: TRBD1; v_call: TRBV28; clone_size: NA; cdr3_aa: CASSTGQPSNYGYTF
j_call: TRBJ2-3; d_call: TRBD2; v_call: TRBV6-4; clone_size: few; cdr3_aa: CASSEGLAGTDTQYF
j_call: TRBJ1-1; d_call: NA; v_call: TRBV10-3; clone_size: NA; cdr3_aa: CAISESRAESNTEAFF
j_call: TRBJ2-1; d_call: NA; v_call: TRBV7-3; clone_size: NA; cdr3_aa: CASSLNRGNYNEQFF
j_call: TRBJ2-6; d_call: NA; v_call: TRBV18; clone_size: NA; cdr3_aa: CASSVSSGANVLTF
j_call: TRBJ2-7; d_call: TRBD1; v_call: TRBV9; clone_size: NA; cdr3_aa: CASSVRDRDYEQYF
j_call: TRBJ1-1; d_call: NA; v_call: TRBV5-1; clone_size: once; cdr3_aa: CASSLALSGTEAFF
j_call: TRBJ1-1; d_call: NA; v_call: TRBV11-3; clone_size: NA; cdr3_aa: CASSLQGNTEAFF
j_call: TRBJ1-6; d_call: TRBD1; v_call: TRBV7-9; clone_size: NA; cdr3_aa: CASSLGTGGLNGNSPLHF
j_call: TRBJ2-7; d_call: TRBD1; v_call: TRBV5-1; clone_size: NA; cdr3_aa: CASSLGTGAQEQYF
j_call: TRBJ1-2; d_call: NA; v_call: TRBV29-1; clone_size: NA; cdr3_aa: CSDEDTYGYTF